This T cell receptor (beta chain) is from a study of T-cell reconstitution after alpha-beta-depleted transplantation in children. The germline V gene has CDR1 SGHAT and CDR2 FQNNGV. V was cut by 3 bases and J by 3 bases, with 6 bases left in between. This CDR3 comprises 13 residues. For TCRbeta, the library was prepared with unique molecular identifiers. TCRdb independently ran MiXCR on the PCR reads; one entry per CDR3 protein. The repertoire consists of some 830,000 distinct CDR3 sequences, with about 15% occurring once and the leading ten covering roughly 5%. Many counts were recorded for this clonotype.

The sample consisted of PBMCs, mostly from graft donor cells, taken 360 days after TCRalphabeta/CD19-depleted stem cell transplant. The J gene is TRBJ2-1, the V gene TRBV11-2, with TRBD2 as a possible D gene (5 bases). The sequence came from a male patient aged 10 to 17 who had a stem cell transplant for acute lymphoblastic leukemia, so the T cells may come from the graft donor. CDR3 DNA: TGTGCCAGCAGCTTTACTAGCTACAATGAGCAGTTCTTC. Its protein is CASSFTSYNEQFF.